The clone carrying this TCR beta chain was seen ten or more times. Its antigen is as yet unknown. MiXCR, applied by TCRdb to the reads, yields one record per CDR3 protein. This sample has 400,000 to 600,000 distinct CDR3 sequences, with about 42% found just once. Trimming took off 1 base at V and 8 bases at J, with 9 bases between the two ends. CDR1 SGHTA and CDR2 FQGNSA come from the germline V gene. The CDR3 extends over 14 amino acids. The data were obtained in a study of T cell repertoires in cytomegalovirus infection. Study context: Recently identified HLA-C-restricted and well-studied HLA-B-restricted CMV epitopes were used. The public TCR beta signatures pointed to both CMV infection and matching HLA type. Study conclusions and caveats: Cumulative frequency (of public TCR beta family members) identified carriers of CMV plus the relevant HLA. Across the ex vivo response, the dominant clonotypes were HLA-C-restricted CMV-specific TCR beta clonotypes.

The sequencing here drew on cultured PBMCs, taken from culture after CMV antigen stimulation. The V call is TRBV7-2, the J call TRBJ1-6; D gene unclear. This clonotype originated in a human donor in good health (CMV status not recorded). Some clones in this sample may be carry-over from other donors' samples. The CDR3 spells CASSLDRYYSPLHF. The DNA for the CDR3 is TGTGCCAGCAGCTTAGATCGGTATTATTCACCCCTCCACTTT.